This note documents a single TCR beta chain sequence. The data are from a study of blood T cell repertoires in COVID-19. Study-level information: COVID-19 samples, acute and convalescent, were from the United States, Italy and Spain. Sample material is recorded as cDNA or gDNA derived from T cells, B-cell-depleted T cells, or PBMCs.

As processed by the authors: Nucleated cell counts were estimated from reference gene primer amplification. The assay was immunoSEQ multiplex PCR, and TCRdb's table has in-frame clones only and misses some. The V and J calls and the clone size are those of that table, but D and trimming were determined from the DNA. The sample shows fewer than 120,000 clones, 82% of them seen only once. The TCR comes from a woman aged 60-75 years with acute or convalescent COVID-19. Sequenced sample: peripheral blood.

The CDR3 loop is CASSFNRDRRADTQYF. CDR3 DNA: TGTGCCAGCAGCTTTAACCGGGACAGGAGGGCAGATACGCAGTATTTT. V gene TRBV7-9 combines with J gene TRBJ2-3, with 8 bases lining up with TRBD1. The V segment lost 3 bases and the J segment 4 bases; nucleotides outside the gene matches: 9. Per the germline V gene, CDR1 is SEHNR and CDR2 is FQNEAQ (reference sequence). The CDR3 length is 16 residues.